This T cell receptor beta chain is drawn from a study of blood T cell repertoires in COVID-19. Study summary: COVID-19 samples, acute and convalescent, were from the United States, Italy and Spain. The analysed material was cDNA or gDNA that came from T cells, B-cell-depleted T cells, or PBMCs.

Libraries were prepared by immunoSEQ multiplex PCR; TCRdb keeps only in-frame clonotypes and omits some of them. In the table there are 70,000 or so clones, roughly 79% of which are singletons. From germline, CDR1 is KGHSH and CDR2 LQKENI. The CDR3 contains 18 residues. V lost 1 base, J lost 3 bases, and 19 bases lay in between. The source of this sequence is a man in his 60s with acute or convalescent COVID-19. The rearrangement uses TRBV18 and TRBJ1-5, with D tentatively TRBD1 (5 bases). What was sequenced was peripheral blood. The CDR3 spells CASSPRSRAGPSNQPQHF. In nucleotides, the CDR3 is TGTGCCAGCTCACCACGTTCCAGGGCAGGCCCTTCCAATCAGCCCCAGCATTTT.